This TCR beta chain was identified in a study of beta chain features in type 1 diabetes (dated by TCRdb to the late 2010s). About the investigation overall: Patients and healthy donors did not differ in mean age, gender distribution, total cell number or subset yield. A total of around 110,000,000 sorted cells were examined across all samples, and a strong correlation was observed between cell number per subset and RNA yield. In the study, recently diagnosed type 1 diabetes patients and matched healthy donors were compared on the TCRB repertoires of their sorted circulating CD4+ T cell subsets. Naive and central memory subsets were obtained from all 30 or so donors, but regulatory and stem cell-like memory subsets were isolated from only 8 patients and about 8 healthy donors. Overall study results and their limits: Because cDNA was sequenced instead of genomic DNA, highly expressing activated cells could be over-represented, though the groups showed no difference in activation or CD3 levels. PCR may preferentially amplify shorter templates, but because patient and control samples were amplified and corrected together, any resulting skew would affect both groups equally. In all four CD4+ subsets, TCRB CDR3 length was moderately but significantly shorter in type 1 diabetes patients. At VDJ recombination sites, type 1 diabetes patients had fewer insertions and more deleted nucleotides, which implies abnormalities in thymic rearrangement. Because the HLA sub-analyses included only small numbers of individuals, any influence of HLA type on TCRB rearrangement was left unresolved. Naive, central memory and regulatory TCRB repertoires appeared more similar among patients than among healthy donors.

According to the germline V gene, CDR1 reads MNHEY and CDR2 reads SVGAGI. V is shortened by 6 bases, J by 2 bases, and the region joining them spans 17 bases. The CDR3 starts with the cysteine, ends with the phenylalanine, and has 15 residues. Only the CDR3 portion is preserved as DNA: 45 bases, with reading frame beginning at the first base. Concerning this clone itself: The target of this receptor is not known. No base qualities exist here, and no much larger clone lies one base off it.

All of the isolated RNA was reverse transcribed with the High Capacity cDNA Reverse Transcription Kit, so expressed TCRB transcripts were sequenced. Naive, central memory and regulatory T cell samples underwent deep immunoSEQ sequencing, averaging about 3.57 million total reads per sample. Sorted cells were lysed in RLT buffer and RNA was extracted with DNase-treated RNeasy Micro or Mini kits, depending on cell number. Each cell subset was processed on its own to prevent cross-contamination, while patient and healthy donor samples were processed together. The immunoSEQ multiplex PCR was used to amplify TCRB sequences from cDNA, yielding 87-bp fragments that span the CDR3 region. Sequencing of the amplicons was performed on the Illumina HiSeq platform. Per the original workflow: PCR bias was corrected computationally using synthetic template baselines, and reads within Hamming distance 2 were collapsed, with unmergeable singletons discarded. By aligning reads against IMGT, V, D and J genes, CDR3 length, and insertions or deletions at six rearrangement sites were assigned. Within each subset, clonotype counts were normalized to sorted cell number, after which true diversity and Gini coefficients were computed with the tcR R package. The overlap coefficient, calculated on TCRB nucleotide sequences, was used to measure repertoire sharing. As a proxy for the pre-selection repertoire, out-of-frame TCRB sequences from naive cells were analyzed. The table was pulled from immuneACCESS by TCRdb, which kept in-frame rearrangements only. Such tables lose some clones; where checked, under half of the loss comes from unresolved V genes, and the rest has no known cause. V and J calls and clone size come straight from that table; D and trimming were deduced from the DNA. This sample holds 430,000 or so clones; 10% to 12% were observed only once. The biggest ten clones account for about 0.045% of the sample.

From each donor, a single peripheral blood sample of 100 to 150 mL on average was drawn into heparinised tubes. A BD FACSAria II and a panel including CD45RO, CCR7, CD25, CD127, CD95 and CD27 were used to sort naive, central memory, regulatory and stem cell-like memory CD4+ T cells. Every sorted population had a purity above 95%. PBMCs were separated immediately by Lymphoprep density gradient centrifugation and were stained directly, without being cultured. To minimize batch effects, samples were stained and sorted in pairs, one healthy donor with one patient per experiment. This receptor was taken from a woman younger than 35 in good health. The material sequenced was naive CD4+ T cells from blood. The sample's cell subset or site label is to be understood as: true naive CD4+ T cells. This chain joins TRBV6-5 to TRBJ2-7, and possibly TRBD1, on 6 matching bases. Here the CDR3 is given as CASSHPGQPPYEQYF. The bases read TGTGCCAGCAGCCACCCGGGACAACCTCCCTACGAGCAGTACTTC.